The present T cell receptor beta chain was sequenced within a study of shared clonotypes between healthy human individuals. This clone was picked up one time. Germline V CDR1 and CDR2: SGDLS, YYNGEE. V was pared by 4 bases and J by 2 bases, with 5 bases of the junction left unmatched. The CDR3 length is 14 residues. Assay used: immunoSEQ multiplex PCR; TCRdb lists only in-frame clones, some missing. This table holds some 2,500,000 clones, approximately 94% found once. V is TRBV9 and J is TRBJ2-7; 8 bases fit TRBD2. The specimen sequenced was naive CD4+ T cells from PBMCs. Documented subset: CD45RA+ positively selected. The sequence derives from a man aged 18 to 30 in good health. Some clones in this sample may be carry-over from other donors' samples. CDR3 coding DNA: TGTGCCAGCAGCCCGACTAGCGTCACCTACGAGCAGTACTTC. This sequence encodes CASSPTSVTYEQYF.